The 9 T cell receptor beta chains below were found in one sample sequenced in a study of identical twins. A single record per CDR3 protein comes from TCRdb applying MiXCR to the 5' RACE reads. Among 500,000 to 600,000 distinct CDR3 sequences listed, approximately 22% were seen once. These data also formed part of another study, on T cells expressing NK-cell markers.

The sample was CD4+ T cells sorted from blood. The receptor source for this set is a woman aged 18-30 years in good health.

This chain connects TRBV4-3 to TRBJ2-1; 15 bases map to TRBD2. The V gene end was trimmed by 0 bases and the J gene end by 7 bases; junction bases not matched to a gene: 4. CDR1 is LGHNA, CDR2 YSLEER, per germline. This CDR3 spans 17 amino acids. CDR3 nucleotides: TGCGCCAGCAGCCAAGATTGGACTAGCGGGAGGGAGAATGAGCAGTTCTTC. Translating it yields CASSQDWTSGRENEQFF.

The V gene is TRBV20-1, the J gene TRBJ2-1; 10 bases agree with TRBD1. The CDR3 loop spans 15 amino acids. V was pared by 6 bases and J by 7 bases, with 12 bases of the junction left unmatched. Germline loops: CDR1 DFQATT, CDR2 SNEGSKA (reference sequence). CDR3 amino acids: CSAIRRDRGDNEQFF. The CDR3 bases are TGCAGTGCCATAAGAAGGGACAGGGGCGATAATGAGCAGTTCTTC.

V usage is TRBV27 and J usage is TRBJ1-2, with a tentative D call TRBD1 (5 bases). V was cut by 10 bases and J by 0 bases, with 18 bases left in between. Per germline, CDR1 MNHEY and CDR2 SMNVEV (reference sequence). This CDR3 region has 15 residues. The CDR3 bases are TGTGCCAAGGCTGGGGGGGGTGCCACTAACTATGGCTACACCTTC. The encoded protein is CAKAGGGATNYGYTF.

This clonotype occurred a few times. The rearrangement joins TRBV5-6 to TRBJ2-7; D remains unclear. The CDR3 is made up of 12 amino acids. Between the trimmed V and J ends, which lost 0 bases and 5 bases, there was a span of 6 bases. In germline, CDR1 is SGHDT, CDR2 YYEEEE. The CDR3 here is CASSLAPDEQYF. CDR3 nucleotides: TGTGCCAGCAGCTTGGCTCCGGACGAGCAGTACTTC.

There are a few counts of this clonotype. The chain combines TRBV10-3 with TRBJ2-6, with D unclear. CDR1 is ENHRY, CDR2 SYGVKD, per germline. The V end lost 4 bases, the J end lost 4 bases, and 8 bases lay between the germline ends. This CDR3 has 14 amino acids. CDR3 residues: CAISADHGANVLTF. The CDR3 region has the DNA TGTGCCATCAGTGCGGACCACGGGGCCAACGTCCTGACTTTC.

The V call is TRBV14, the J call TRBJ2-5, with D perhaps TRBD1 (6 bases). V was pared by 8 bases and J by 2 bases, with 12 bases between. CDR1 and CDR2 from the germline V gene are SGHDN and FVKESK. The CDR3 is 13 amino acids. The CDR3 region is CASGTGLQETQYF. The CDR3 DNA follows: TGTGCCAGCGGTACAGGGTTACAAGAGACCCAGTACTTC.

This clonotype was seen ten or more times. The genes are TRBV10-3 and TRBJ2-7, with 15 positions matching TRBD2. Germline CDR1 and CDR2: ENHRY and SYGVKD. V lost 11 bases, J lost 6 bases, and 5 bases stayed unmatched. This CDR3 is 13 amino acids long. In DNA, the CDR3 is TGTGCCTCGGGACTAGCGGGAGGATCCGAGCAGTACTTC. Residues: CASGLAGGSEQYF.

The chain links TRBV24-1 to TRBJ2-1; D is possibly TRBD1 (6 bases). The CDR3 runs to 15 residues. V lost 6 bases, J lost 1 base, and 12 bases lay in between. The V gene's germline CDR1 is KGHDR and CDR2 SFDVKD. DNA for the CDR3: TGTGCCACCAGTTGGGGGCAGGGGTCCTACAATGAGCAGTTCTTC. It is translated as CATSWGQGSYNEQFF.

This clonotype came up once. This chain joins TRBV7-9 and TRBJ1-6; no reliable D call. Trimming removed 1 base at V and 9 bases at J, with 13 bases between. In germline, CDR1 is SEHNR, CDR2 FQNEAQ (reference sequence). The CDR3 runs to 15 residues. In nucleotides, the CDR3 is TGTGCCAGCAGCTTAGTTGCACAGTTAAGTTCACCCCTCCACTTT. The encoded protein is CASSLVAQLSSPLHF.